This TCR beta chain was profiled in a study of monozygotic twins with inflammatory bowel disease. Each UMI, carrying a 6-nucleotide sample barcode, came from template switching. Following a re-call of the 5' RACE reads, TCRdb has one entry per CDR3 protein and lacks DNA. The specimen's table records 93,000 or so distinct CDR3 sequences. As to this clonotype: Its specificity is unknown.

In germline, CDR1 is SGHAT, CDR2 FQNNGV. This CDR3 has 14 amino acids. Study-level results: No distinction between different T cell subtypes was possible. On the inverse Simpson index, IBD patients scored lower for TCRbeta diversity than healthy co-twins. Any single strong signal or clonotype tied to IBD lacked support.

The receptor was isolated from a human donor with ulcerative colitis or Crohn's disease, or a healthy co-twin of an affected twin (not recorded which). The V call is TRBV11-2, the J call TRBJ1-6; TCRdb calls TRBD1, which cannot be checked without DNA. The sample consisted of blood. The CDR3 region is CASSLRDRDSPLHF.